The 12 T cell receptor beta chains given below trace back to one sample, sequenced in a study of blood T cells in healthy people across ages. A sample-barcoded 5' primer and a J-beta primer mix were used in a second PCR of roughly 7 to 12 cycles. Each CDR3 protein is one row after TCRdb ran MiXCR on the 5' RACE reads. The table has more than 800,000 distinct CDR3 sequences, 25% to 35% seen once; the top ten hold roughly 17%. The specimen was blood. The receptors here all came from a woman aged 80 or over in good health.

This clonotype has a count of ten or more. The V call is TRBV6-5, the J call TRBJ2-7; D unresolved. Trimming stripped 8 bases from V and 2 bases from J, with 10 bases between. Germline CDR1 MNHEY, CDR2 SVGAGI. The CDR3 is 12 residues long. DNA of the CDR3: TGTGCCAGCGGACGGACCACCTACGAGCAGTACTTC. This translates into CASGRTTYEQYF.

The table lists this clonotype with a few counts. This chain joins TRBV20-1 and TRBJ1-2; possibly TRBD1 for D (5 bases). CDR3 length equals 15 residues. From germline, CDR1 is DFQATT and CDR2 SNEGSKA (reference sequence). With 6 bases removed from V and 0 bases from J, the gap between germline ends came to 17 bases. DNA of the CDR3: TGCAGTGCCCCCAGTGGGGGGGGAGCTAACTATGGCTACACCTTC. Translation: CSAPSGGGANYGYTF.

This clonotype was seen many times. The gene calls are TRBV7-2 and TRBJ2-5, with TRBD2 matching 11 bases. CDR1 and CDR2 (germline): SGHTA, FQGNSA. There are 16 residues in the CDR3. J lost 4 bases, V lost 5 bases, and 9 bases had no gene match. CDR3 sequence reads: CASSARAGTSGETQYF. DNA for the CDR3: TGTGCCAGCAGCGCCCGTGCCGGGACTAGCGGAGAGACCCAGTACTTC.

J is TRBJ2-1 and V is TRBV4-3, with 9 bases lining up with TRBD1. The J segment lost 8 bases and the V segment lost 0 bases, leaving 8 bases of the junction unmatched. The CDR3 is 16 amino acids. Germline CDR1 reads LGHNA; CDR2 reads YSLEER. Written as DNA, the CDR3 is TGCGCCAGCAGCCAAGAAATCCGGGACAGGGACGATGAGCAGTTCTTC. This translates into CASSQEIRDRDDEQFF.

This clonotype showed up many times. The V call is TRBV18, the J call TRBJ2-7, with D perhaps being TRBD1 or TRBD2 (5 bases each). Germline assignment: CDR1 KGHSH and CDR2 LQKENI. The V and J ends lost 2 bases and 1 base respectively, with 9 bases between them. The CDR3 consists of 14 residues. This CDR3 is CASSPSWGSYEQYF. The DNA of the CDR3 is TGTGCCAGCTCACCATCGTGGGGGTCCTACGAGCAGTACTTC. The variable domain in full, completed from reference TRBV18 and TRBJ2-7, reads NAGVMQNPRHLVRRRGQEARLRCSPMKGHSHVYWYRQLPEEGLKFMVYLQKENIIDESGMPKERFSAEFPKEGPSILRIQQVVRGDSAAYFCASSPSWGSYEQYFGPGTRLTVT.

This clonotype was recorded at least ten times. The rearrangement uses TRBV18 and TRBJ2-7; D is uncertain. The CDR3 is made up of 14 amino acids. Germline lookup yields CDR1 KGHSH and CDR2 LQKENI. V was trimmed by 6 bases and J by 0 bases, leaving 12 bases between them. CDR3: CASSATSLSYEQYF. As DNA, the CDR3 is TGTGCCAGCTCGGCGACATCCCTCTCCTACGAGCAGTACTTC.

Here the CDR3 reads CASSGTSGGVDTQYF. DNA of the CDR3: TGTGCCAGCAGCGGAACTAGCGGGGGGGTAGATACGCAGTATTTT. The rearrangement joins TRBV9 to TRBJ2-3, with 13 bases aligning to TRBD2. J lost 5 bases, V lost 3 bases, and 3 bases had no gene match. The CDR3 spans 15 residues. Germline V gene sequence: CDR1 SGDLS, CDR2 YYNGEE.

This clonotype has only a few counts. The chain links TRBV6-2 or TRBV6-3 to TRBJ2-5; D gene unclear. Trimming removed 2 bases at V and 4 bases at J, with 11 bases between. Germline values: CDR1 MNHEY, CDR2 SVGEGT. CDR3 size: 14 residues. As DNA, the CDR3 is TGTGCCAGCAGTTACGTCGGTTCCGTAGAGACCCAGTACTTC. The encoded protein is CASSYVGSVETQYF.

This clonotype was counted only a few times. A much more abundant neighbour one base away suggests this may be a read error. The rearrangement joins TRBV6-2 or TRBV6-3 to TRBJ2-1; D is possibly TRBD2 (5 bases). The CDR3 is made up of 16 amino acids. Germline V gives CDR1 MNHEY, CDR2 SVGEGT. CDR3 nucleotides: TGTGCCGGCAGTCCTCGGGGTCCTAGCTCCTACAATGAGCAGTTCTTC. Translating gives CAGSPRGPSSYNEQFF.

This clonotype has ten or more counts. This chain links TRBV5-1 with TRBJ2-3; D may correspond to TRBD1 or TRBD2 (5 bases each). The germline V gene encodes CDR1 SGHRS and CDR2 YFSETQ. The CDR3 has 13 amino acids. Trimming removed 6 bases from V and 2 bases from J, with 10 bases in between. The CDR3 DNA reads TGCGCCAGCACGGGGACCACCACAGATACGCAGTATTTT. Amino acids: CASTGTTTDTQYF. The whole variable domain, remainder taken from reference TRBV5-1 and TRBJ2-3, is KAGVTQTPRYLIKTRGQQVTLSCSPISGHRSVSWYQQTPGQGLQFLFEYFSETQRNKGNFPGRFSGRQFSNSRSEMNVSTLELGDSALYLCASTGTTTDTQYFGPGTRLTVL.

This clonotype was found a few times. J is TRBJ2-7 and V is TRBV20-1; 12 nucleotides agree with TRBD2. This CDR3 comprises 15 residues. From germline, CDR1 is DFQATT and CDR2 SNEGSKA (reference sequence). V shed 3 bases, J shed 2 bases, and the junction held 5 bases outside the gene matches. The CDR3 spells CSASKTSGGAYEQYF. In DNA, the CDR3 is TGCAGTGCTAGCAAGACTAGCGGGGGAGCCTACGAGCAGTACTTC.

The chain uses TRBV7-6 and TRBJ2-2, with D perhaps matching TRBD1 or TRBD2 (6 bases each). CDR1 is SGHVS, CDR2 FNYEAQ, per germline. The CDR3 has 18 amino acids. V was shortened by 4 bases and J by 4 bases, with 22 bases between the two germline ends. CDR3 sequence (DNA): TGTGCCAGCAGCTCAAGGGAAGCTCGGGGGCGCGGCACCGGGGAGCTGTTTTTT. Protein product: CASSSREARGRGTGELFF. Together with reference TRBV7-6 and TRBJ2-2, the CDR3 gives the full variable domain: GAGVSQSPRYKVTKRGQDVALRCDPISGHVSLYWYRQALGQGPEFLTYFNYEAQQDKSGLPNDRFSAERPEGSISTLTIQRTEQRDSAMYRCASSSREARGRGTGELFFGEGSRLTVL.